This T cell receptor (beta chain) was profiled in a study of T cells in Graves' hyperthyroidism and ophthalmopathy. From germline, CDR1 is DFQATT and CDR2 SNEGSKA (reference sequence). Trimming removed 0 bases at V and 3 bases at J, with 8 bases between. This CDR3 has 13 residues. There were TCR beta CDR3 regions amplified from RNA transcripts. An initial round of RT-PCR targeting the TCR CDR3 relied on the HTBI primer set. TCRdb redid the calling of the multiplex PCR reads with MiXCR, one entry per CDR3 protein. The table has 690,000 or so distinct CDR3 sequences, roughly 20% seen once; the top ten hold about a sixth. Findings and caveats of the study: A model of 13 V-J features distinguished ophthalmopathy from stable hyperthyroidism. Blood also showed most of the thyroid clonotypes that were expanded above 0.001.

Worth noting for this clonotype: Its specificity is not known.

Subjects aged 18 to 65 presented with newly diagnosed hyperthyroidism of less than 2 months' duration. This sample holds PBMCs from 10 ml fresh peripheral blood. This chain connects TRBV20-1 to TRBJ1-1; D remains ambiguous. Specimen: blood. The clonotype originates from a woman aged 50 to 60 with Graves' hyperthyroidism that later progressed to Graves' ophthalmopathy. CDR3 amino acids: CSARDRLDTEAFF. CDR3 coding DNA: TGCAGTGCTAGAGATCGACTGGACACTGAAGCTTTCTTT.